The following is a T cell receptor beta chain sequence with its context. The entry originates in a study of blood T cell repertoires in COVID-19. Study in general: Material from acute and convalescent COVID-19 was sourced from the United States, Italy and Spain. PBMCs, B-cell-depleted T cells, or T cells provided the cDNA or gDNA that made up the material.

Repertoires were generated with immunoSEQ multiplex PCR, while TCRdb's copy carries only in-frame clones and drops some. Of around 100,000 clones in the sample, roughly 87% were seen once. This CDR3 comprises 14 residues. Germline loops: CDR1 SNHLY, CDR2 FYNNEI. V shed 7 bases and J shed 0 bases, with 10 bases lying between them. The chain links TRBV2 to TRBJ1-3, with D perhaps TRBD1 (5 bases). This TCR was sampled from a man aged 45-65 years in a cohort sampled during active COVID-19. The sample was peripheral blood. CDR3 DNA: TGTGCCAGCAAGACAGACAACTCTGGAAACACCATATATTTT. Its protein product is CASKTDNSGNTIYF.